This T cell receptor beta chain was identified during a study of early T cells in non-severe SARS-CoV-2 infection. Background on the study: Bulk RNA from unsorted whole blood was sequenced; chains were unpaired.

Individual cDNA molecules received unique molecular identifiers. TCRdb reprocessed the 5' RACE reads via MiXCR and lists one record per CDR3 protein. The sample yields about 68,000 distinct CDR3 sequences, approximately 10% seen once. This clonotype has a count of ten or more. The length of the CDR3 is 11 residues. Germline CDR1 and CDR2: MNHNS and SASEGT. Trimming stripped 2 bases from V and 9 bases from J, with 5 bases between. The sequenced sample consisted of whole blood. The chain employs TRBV6-1 and TRBJ2-1; possibly TRBD1 for D (5 bases). This clonotype originated in an adult who was a healthcare worker with PCR-confirmed SARS-CoV-2 infection or an uninfected control (not recorded which). Here the CDR3 reads CASSERGEQFF. The CDR3, as DNA: TGTGCCAGCAGTGAAAGGGGTGAGCAGTTCTTC.